The T cell receptor (beta chain) under discussion was sequenced for a study of cytomegalovirus exposure and HLA in healthy donors. Details on this clone: As yet, its antigen is unknown.

The PCR had 60 Vbeta and 13 Jbeta primers. In the authors' methods: An analysis that came later counted approximately 76 million unique TCR beta chains, approximately 11 million shared. This table comes from immunoSEQ multiplex PCR, and its TCRdb copy is limited to in-frame clones, with some not included. From that table come the V and J calls and clone size; the DNA was used to work out D and trimming. The profile shows about 97,000 clones, 81% of them singletons. Study results and limitations: Productive rates of about 87% or about 30% were seen for most TCR beta V segments in an earlier analysis.

Germline loops: CDR1 MGHRA, CDR2 YSYEKL. The CDR3 has 15 residues. The rearrangement uses TRBV4-1 and TRBJ2-5; TRBD1 aligns across 7 bases. The J call is in doubt because the DNA end fits TRBJ2-7 better. The sample comprised PBMCs. This receptor was taken from a man aged 40-50 years in good health and CMV-seropositive. Written as DNA, the CDR3 is TGCGCCAGCAGCCAAGCGCTAACAGGGGCCTACGAGCAGTACTTC. The encoded protein is CASSQALTGAYEQYF.